This TCR beta chain was retrieved from a study of blood T cell repertoires in COVID-19. V lost 4 bases and J lost 2; bases outside the gene matches: 3. Germline V gene sequence: CDR1 MNHEY, CDR2 SVGAGI. The CDR3 sequence is 14 residues long. The data were produced by immunoSEQ multiplex PCR, yet TCRdb's version contains in-frame clones alone and is incomplete. The sample holds fewer than 20,000 clones, around 86% seen once. This clone is a singleton in its sample. This sequence was found in a human donor in a cohort sampled during active COVID-19. The sequencing sample was made of peripheral blood. This chain connects TRBV6-5 to TRBJ2-7; 9 bases map to TRBD2. The CDR3, as DNA: TGTGCCAGCAGTTCCCCTAGCGGGGCCTACGAGCAGTACTTC. It encodes CASSSPSGAYEQYF.